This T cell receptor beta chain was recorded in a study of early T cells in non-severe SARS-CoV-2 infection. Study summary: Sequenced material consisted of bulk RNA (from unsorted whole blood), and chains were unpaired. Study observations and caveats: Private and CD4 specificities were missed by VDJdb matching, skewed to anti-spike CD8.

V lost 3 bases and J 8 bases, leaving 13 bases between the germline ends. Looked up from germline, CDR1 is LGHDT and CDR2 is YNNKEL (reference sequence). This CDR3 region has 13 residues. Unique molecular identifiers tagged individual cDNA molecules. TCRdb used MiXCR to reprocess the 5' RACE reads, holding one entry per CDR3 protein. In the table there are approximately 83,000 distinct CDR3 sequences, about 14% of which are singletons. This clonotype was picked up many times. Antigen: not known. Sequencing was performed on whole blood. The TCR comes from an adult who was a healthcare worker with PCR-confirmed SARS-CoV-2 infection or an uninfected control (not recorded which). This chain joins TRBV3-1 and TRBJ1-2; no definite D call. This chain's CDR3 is CASSHRQGGGYTF. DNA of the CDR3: TGTGCCAGCAGCCACAGGCAAGGTGGGGGCTACACCTTC.